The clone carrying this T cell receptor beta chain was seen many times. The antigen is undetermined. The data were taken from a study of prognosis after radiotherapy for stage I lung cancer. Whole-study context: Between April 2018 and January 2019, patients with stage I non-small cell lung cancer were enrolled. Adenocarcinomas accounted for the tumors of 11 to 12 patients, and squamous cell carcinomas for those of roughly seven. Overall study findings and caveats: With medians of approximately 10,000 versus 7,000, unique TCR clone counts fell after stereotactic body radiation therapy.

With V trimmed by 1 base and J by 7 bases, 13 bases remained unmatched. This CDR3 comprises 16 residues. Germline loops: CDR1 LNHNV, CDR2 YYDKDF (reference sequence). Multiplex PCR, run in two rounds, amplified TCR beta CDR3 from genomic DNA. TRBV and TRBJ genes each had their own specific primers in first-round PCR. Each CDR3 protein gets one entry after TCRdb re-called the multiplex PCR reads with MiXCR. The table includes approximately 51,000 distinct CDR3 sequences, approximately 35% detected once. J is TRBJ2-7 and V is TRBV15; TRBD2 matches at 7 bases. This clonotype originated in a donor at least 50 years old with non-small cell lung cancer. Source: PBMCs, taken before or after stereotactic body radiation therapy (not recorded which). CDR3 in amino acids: CATSRGGRGRAREQYF. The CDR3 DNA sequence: TGTGCCACCAGCAGAGGTGGGCGTGGGAGGGCGAGAGAGCAGTACTTC.